This T cell receptor beta chain was sequenced in a study of PD-1 blockade in classical Hodgkin lymphoma. Study findings and constraints: Complete responders possessed baseline diversity comparable to newly diagnosed patients. TCR diversity in CD4+, not CD8+, cells rose significantly by C4D1. Reports indicated that newly diagnosed patients had lower baseline TCR diversity than healthy donors did.

Data came from immunoSEQ multiplex PCR; TCRdb stores just in-frame clones and leaves some out. Among tens of thousands of clones listed, around 76% were seen once. As to this clone: Antigen unknown.

Trimming stripped 1 base from V and 2 bases from J, with 8 bases between. The CDR3 runs to 14 residues. Germline CDR1 reads MGHRA; CDR2 reads YSYEKL. The time point is: cycle 4 day 1 (C4D1), after less than seven weeks of nivolumab. In every patient, relapse followed autologous stem cell transplantation, while exposure to brentuximab vedotin differed. The material sequenced was peripheral blood mononuclear cells (PBMCs), taken before the fourth cycle of nivolumab. The chain recombines TRBV4-1 with TRBJ1-1; the D is unclear. This TCR came from a human donor with classical Hodgkin lymphoma. CDR3 loop: CASSQGVLNTEAFF. CDR3 in DNA: TGCGCCAGCAGCCAAGGAGTCCTTAACACTGAAGCTTTCTTT.